Here is one T cell receptor (beta chain) with its context. This clone was seen more than once but under ten times. Its target antigen remains unknown. No quality values exist for individual bases; no much larger clone is one base distant. The sample comes from a study of PD-L1 blockade in urothelial cancer (TCRdb year 2017). Study-wide context: All patients started therapy around 2014 and received atezolizumab 1,200 mg intravenously every 3 weeks. About 85% of the 29 patients were males with bladder-origin urothelial cancer, and 18 of 29 reported a prior smoking history. Patients had an ECOG performance status of 0 or 1 and had received between 0 and 3 prior chemotherapy regimens. Blood samples were analyzed at 3 weeks after treatment start (second dose) and at 6 weeks after treatment start. Blood samples gave a median of about 140,000 T cells and 88,000 or so unique TCRs, with a median clonality of approximately 0.08. An exploratory multi-omic analysis was conducted of the somatic, immune and clinical correlates of response to PD-L1 blockade with atezolizumab in urothelial cancer. Pretreatment tumor samples and matched peripheral blood, collected serially before and after atezolizumab treatment, underwent TCR sequencing. Durable clinical benefit meant progression-free survival longer than 6 months, and TCR features were also tested against progression-free and overall survival. In the same patients, pretreatment tumors underwent whole exome sequencing and RNA sequencing in addition to TCR sequencing. Durable clinical benefit was achieved by nine patients but not by the remaining 20. Pretreatment blood TCR-seq was available for fewer than 30 patients, at least one posttreatment blood collection was obtained for around 25 patients, and tumor TCR-seq was available for around 25 patients.

A total of some 30 patients with locally advanced or metastatic urothelial carcinoma, treated at Memorial Sloan Kettering on a trial protocol, made up the cohort. Peripheral blood mononuclear cells were collected from each patient pretreatment and during treatment, giving between 1 and 8 total time points per patient. The Qiagen DNeasy Blood extraction kit was used to purify genomic DNA from total PBMCs and tumor samples. Collected pretreatment and during treatment, PBMCs were isolated and stored as previously described. V lost 5 bases and J lost 5 bases, and the count of bases not matched to a germline gene is 13. The CDR3 sequence holds 17 residues, the cysteine and phenylalanine included. Kept here is only the CDR3 DNA, which spans 51 bases and is read in frame from base 1. Looking up the germline V gene yields CDR1 SGHAT and CDR2 FQNNGV. Paper-wide results and their limitations: Greater expansion of tumor-associated TCR clones in peripheral blood 3 weeks after the start of treatment was observed in patients with durable benefit (n of about 20, p = 0.022). Improved progression-free and overall survival was found to be associated with pretreatment peripheral blood TCR clonality below the median. Because the sample size was small (n ≈ 27) and many of the analyses were exploratory, the results are meant to be hypothesis-generating.

Each PCR received spiked-in synthetic TCR analog templates so that absolute template abundance could be estimated from read counts. The immunoSEQ assay was used to amplify TCRbeta CDR3 regions from genomic DNA with bias-controlled V and J gene primers. Sequencing of rearranged TCRbeta segments was performed at approximately 20X coverage. The original pipeline was this. Sequencing errors were corrected by clustering, and CDR3s were annotated against IMGT so that V, D and J genes could be assigned. Downstream analyses used only productive TCRbeta rearrangements and left out out-of-frame or stop-codon sequences. To compute clonality, Shannon entropy was normalized by the log of the number of unique productive sequences and then subtracted from one. Fisher's exact test with Benjamini-Hochberg correction, using a cutoff of adjusted p below 0.01, was how clones that differed between time points or between blood and tumor were identified. As stored in TCRdb, this immuneACCESS dataset retains in-frame rearrangements with V and J assigned. A fraction of the clones does not appear; measured against another copy, unresolved V genes explain less than half of the discrepancy, and the remainder lacks a known reason. That table supplies the V and J calls and clone size; D and trimming were determined from the DNA. The sample table shows approximately 51,000 clones, and around 87% are seen once. The ten largest clones represent 15% to 20% of the sample.

The sequence was obtained from a man aged 60 to 69 with urothelial cancer. Specimen: PBMCs, collected around atezolizumab (anti-PD-L1) treatment. The chain is encoded by TRBV11-2 joined to TRBJ2-1, with 9 bases matching TRBD2. At the DNA level, the sequence is TGTGCCAGCAGCCCTAAGCGGGAGGTCGCCCCACACAATGAGCAGTTCTTC. It specifies CASSPKREVAPHNEQFF. Reference TRBV11-2 and TRBJ2-1 proteins supply the regions before and after the CDR3; the full variable domain is: EAGVAQSPRYKIIEKRQSVAFWCNPISGHATLYWYQQILGQGPKLLIQFQNNGVVDDSQLPKDRFSAERLKGVDSTLKIQPAKLEDSAVYLCASSPKREVAPHNEQFFGPGTRLTVL.